The 28 T cell receptor beta chains listed next were all sequenced from one sample in a study of chemoradiotherapy in HPV16-positive cancers. Clones were read by immunoSEQ multiplex PCR, and TCRdb kept only the in-frame ones, dropping some. The repertoire holds 15,000 or so clones, with around 88% as singletons. The source material was blood, sampled from a patient who underwent chemoradiotherapy. The receptors were gathered from a human donor with HPV-associated anogenital cancer.

The rearrangement joins TRBV4-2 to TRBJ2-7, with 7 bases lining up with TRBD2. J was trimmed by 12 bases and V by 0 bases; bases with no gene match: 11. This CDR3 has 14 residues. Germline V CDR1 and CDR2: LGHNA, YNFKEQ. CDR3 amino acids: CASSQDVMAGVVYF. The CDR3 coding sequence is TGTGCCAGCAGCCAAGATGTAATGGCGGGGGTAGTGTACTTC.

This clone turned up a few times. V gene TRBV29-1 combines with J gene TRBJ1-2, with 7 positions matching TRBD1. Germline CDR1 and CDR2: SQVTM and ANQGSEA. Losses at the gene ends were 4 bases for V and 1 base for J; bases not matched to a gene: 6. The CDR3 length is 14 residues. CDR3 in amino acids: CSVGGTENNYGYTF. The CDR3 coding sequence is TGCAGCGTTGGAGGGACAGAGAATAACTATGGCTACACCTTC.

This chain joins TRBV4-1 and TRBJ1-1; 10 bases agree with TRBD1. Per germline, CDR1 MGHRA and CDR2 YSYEKL. The V segment lost 3 bases and the J segment 3 bases; nucleotides outside the gene matches: 10. The CDR3 is made up of 17 amino acids. The DNA for the CDR3 is TGCGCCAGCAGCCATGACCGGGACAGGGGACCGCACACTGAAGCTTTCTTT. It translates to CASSHDRDRGPHTEAFF.

The chain employs TRBV27 and TRBJ1-5, with no clear D. CDR1 and CDR2 (germline): MNHEY, SMNVEV (reference sequence). The CDR3 length is 13 residues. V lost 6 bases and J lost 4, with 10 bases in between. The DNA of the CDR3 is TGTGCCAGCAGCCAGAAATTAAATCAGCCCCAGCATTTT. It specifies CASSQKLNQPQHF.

This sequence joins TRBV5-4 and TRBJ2-1, with D possibly being TRBD2 (7 bases). Germline V gives CDR1 SGHNT, CDR2 YYREEE (reference sequence). Trimming shortened V by 4 bases and J by 4 bases, and 18 bases separated the two germline ends. CDR3 size: 16 residues. The CDR3 DNA reads TGTGCCAGCAGCATGCGTGGGGGGGCCCAATACAATGAGCAGTTCTTC. This encodes CASSMRGGAQYNEQFF.

This chain connects TRBV30 to TRBJ2-3; 13 bases are a match to TRBD2. The CDR3 is made up of 16 amino acids. Germline V gene data show CDR1 as GTSNPN and CDR2 as SVGIG (reference sequence). V shed 2 bases, J shed 2 bases, and the junction held 4 bases outside the gene matches. CDR3 residues: CAWSTGTSGVTDTQYF. Here the CDR3 DNA reads TGTGCCTGGAGTACCGGGACTAGCGGGGTCACAGATACGCAGTATTTT.

V and J are TRBV6-5 and TRBJ2-2; D unresolved. Germline V gives CDR1 MNHEY, CDR2 SVGAGI. The CDR3 runs to 13 residues. Trimming left V 0 bases short and J 12 bases short, with 11 bases between. The CDR3 DNA is TGTGCCAGCAGTTACTCAGGGATAAGGAAGCTGTTTTTT. As protein: CASSYSGIRKLFF.

The chain carries TRBV7-2 and TRBJ1-5, with 9 nucleotides matching TRBD1. The CDR3 extends over 16 amino acids. Germline CDR1 SGHTA, CDR2 FQGNSA. V trimming: 4 bases; J trimming: 4 bases; junction bases outside the gene matches: 8. The CDR3 here is CASSSGTGRGNQPQHF. As DNA, the CDR3 is TGTGCCAGCAGCTCAGGGACAGGGAGAGGGAATCAGCCCCAGCATTTT.

The chain carries TRBV7-9 and TRBJ2-1, with 9 positions matching TRBD2. The CDR3 extends over 15 amino acids. The germline CDR1 and CDR2 sequences are SEHNR and FQNEAQ (reference sequence). Unmatched junction bases numbered 8, after V lost 1 base and J lost 10 bases. The CDR3 nucleotides are TGTGCCAGCAGCTTAGAAGGGGTCGGACTAGCGGAGCAGTTCTTC. Translation: CASSLEGVGLAEQFF.

The chain joins TRBV11-2 to TRBJ1-4; TRBD1 is a possible D gene (5 bases). The V end was cut by 0 bases, the J end by 15 bases, with 11 bases between. Per the germline V gene, CDR1 is SGHAT and CDR2 is FQNNGV. The CDR3 spans 12 residues. CDR3 protein: CASSLDRGIMFF. Here the CDR3 DNA reads TGTGCCAGCAGCTTAGATAGGGGTATCATGTTTTTT.

V usage is TRBV4-1 and J usage is TRBJ1-1, with D possibly being TRBD1 (5 bases). The CDR3 runs 16 residues. The germline gives CDR1 MGHRA, CDR2 YSYEKL. The germline V and J ends were trimmed by 4 bases and 4 bases, with 19 bases remaining between them. CDR3 bases: TGCGCCAGCAGCCGTTCCTTGGGGGTCTTGGGCACTGAAGCTTTCTTT. It codes for CASSRSLGVLGTEAFF.

The DNA of the CDR3 is TGTGCCAGCTCCCTCGGGACAGTTAGTAGCAATCAGCCCCAGCATTTT. This sequence encodes CASSLGTVSSNQPQHF. The chain links TRBV18 to TRBJ1-5; 7 nucleotides align to TRBD1. CDR1 is KGHSH, CDR2 LQKENI, per germline. V gave up 6 bases and J gave up 0 bases; unmatched junction bases: 8. CDR3 length equals 16 residues.

J is TRBJ2-1 and V is TRBV15; weak D call: TRBD2 (6 bases). The CDR3 loop spans 15 amino acids. Deletions cut 0 bases from V and 2 bases from J, with 8 bases between. The V gene's germline CDR1 is LNHNV and CDR2 YYDKDF (reference sequence). The DNA of the CDR3 is TGTGCCACCAGCAGAGAACTAGCTACCTACAATGAGCAGTTCTTC. Amino acid sequence: CATSRELATYNEQFF. Full variable domain (remainder filled in from reference TRBV15 and TRBJ2-1): DAMVIQNPRYQVTQFGKPVTLSCSQTLNHNVMYWYQQKSSQAPKLLFHYYDKDFNNEADTPDNFQSRRPNTSFCFLDIRSPGLGDTAMYLCATSRELATYNEQFFGPGTRLTVL.

The V gene is TRBV7-2, the J gene TRBJ2-1; 12 bases are a match to TRBD2. The trim removed 0 bases at V and 7 bases at J, leaving 16 bases unmatched. The germline V gene encodes CDR1 SGHTA and CDR2 FQGNSA. The length of the CDR3 is 20 residues. The DNA of the CDR3 is TGTGCCAGCAGCTTAGCCTCGGAGGGCCCCGGACTAGCGGGAAATAATGAGCAGTTCTTC. Protein: CASSLASEGPGLAGNNEQFF.

CDR3 in amino acids: CASSSPIGRRVYEQYF. CDR3 DNA sequence: TGTGCCAGCAGTTCACCGATCGGCAGGAGGGTCTACGAGCAGTACTTC. The V call is TRBV27, the J call TRBJ2-7, with D possibly TRBD2 on 6 matching bases. The CDR3 spans 16 residues. V was cut by 4 bases and J by 3 bases, with 19 bases left in between. Germline V gene lookup returns CDR1 MNHEY and CDR2 SMNVEV (reference sequence).

The rearrangement joins TRBV6-1 to TRBJ2-1; D is unclear. Germline-derived CDR1 and CDR2 are MNHNS and SASEGT. Trimming stripped 4 bases from V and 6 bases from J, with 13 bases between. This CDR3 is 14 amino acids long. For the CDR3, the DNA is TGTGCCAGCAGTGCCACATCTAGAGGCAATGAGCAGTTCTTC. Its protein is CASSATSRGNEQFF.

The rearrangement links TRBV4-2 to TRBJ1-5, with D uncertain. The germline gives CDR1 LGHNA, CDR2 YNFKEQ. The CDR3 contains 16 residues. Trimming cost V 1 base and J 9 bases, with 19 bases left between them. The CDR3, as DNA: TGTGCCAGCAGCCAAGCCGGCACAACCAATTTGGGGCCCCAGCATTTT. Protein: CASSQAGTTNLGPQHF.

The rearrangement links TRBV28 to TRBJ2-7; D not certain. V lost 4 bases and J lost 1, with 14 bases in between. Germline V CDR1 and CDR2: MDHEN, SYDVKM. The CDR3 loop spans 15 amino acids. The chain's CDR3 is CASSSADLRSYEQYF. CDR3 DNA sequence: TGTGCCAGCAGTTCCGCAGATTTACGGTCCTACGAGCAGTACTTC.

V and J are TRBV7-8 and TRBJ2-5; perhaps D is TRBD1 or TRBD2 (5 bases each). The germline V gene encodes CDR1 SGHVS and CDR2 FQNEAQ. The ends were cut back, 1 base at V and 9 bases at J, with 18 bases in the middle. CDR3 length: 15 residues. The CDR3 sequence is CASSLELGAMGAQYF. In nucleotides, the CDR3 is TGTGCCAGCAGCTTAGAGCTAGGGGCGATGGGGGCCCAGTACTTC.

In this sample, this clone turned up a few times. The chain uses TRBV5-1 and TRBJ2-7; 15 bases agree with TRBD2. This CDR3 is 17 amino acids long. V lost 3 bases and J lost 5; bases outside the gene matches: 9. CDR1 and CDR2 (germline): SGHRS, YFSETQ. CDR3 nucleotide sequence: TGCGCCAGCAGCTGGACTAGCGGGGGGGCCATTGTCCACGAGCAGTACTTC. Its protein is CASSWTSGGAIVHEQYF. Combining the CDR3 with reference TRBV5-1 and TRBJ2-7 gives the whole variable domain KAGVTQTPRYLIKTRGQQVTLSCSPISGHRSVSWYQQTPGQGLQFLFEYFSETQRNKGNFPGRFSGRQFSNSRSEMNVSTLELGDSALYLCASSWTSGGAIVHEQYFGPGTRLTVT.

The chain recombines TRBV4-1 with TRBJ2-7, with 10 bases matching TRBD2. V was clipped by 4 bases and J by 4 bases; unmatched bases: 7. The germline V gene has CDR1 MGHRA and CDR2 YSYEKL. The CDR3 is 15 residues long. CDR3 sequence (DNA): TGCGCCAGCAGCCGCCCGGGACTAGCGCTGTACGAGCAGTACTTC. Translated, it gives CASSRPGLALYEQYF.

The table lists this clone with a count of one. The gene calls are TRBV29-1 and TRBJ2-1; TRBD2 aligns across 11 bases. Germline-derived CDR1 and CDR2 are SQVTM and ANQGSEA. The CDR3 contains 14 residues. V lost 7 bases and J lost 5; bases outside the gene matches: 7. The CDR3 nucleotides are TGCAGCGCCAAGGGACTAGCGGAAGACAATGAGCAGTTCTTC. Its protein product is CSAKGLAEDNEQFF.

This CDR3 is CASSLEQGGFINYGYTF. The CDR3 coding sequence is TGTGCCAGCAGCTTGGAACAGGGAGGGTTTATAAACTATGGCTACACCTTC. V and J are TRBV5-4 and TRBJ1-2; a weak D match, TRBD1 (6 bases). Germline V gene data show CDR1 as SGHNT and CDR2 as YYREEE (reference sequence). V dropped 0 bases and J dropped 2 bases, with 17 bases sitting between them. This CDR3 is 17 amino acids long.

This sequence joins TRBV6-6 and TRBJ2-5; TRBD2 is a possible D gene (6 bases). The length of the CDR3 is 15 residues. Germline lookup yields CDR1 MNHNY and CDR2 SVGAGI (reference sequence). Trimming shortened V by 2 bases and J by 5 bases, and 15 bases separated the two germline ends. The CDR3 loop reads CASSYHSGTGETQYF. CDR3 DNA sequence: TGTGCCAGCAGTTACCATTCGGGGACTGGCGAGACCCAGTACTTC.

Only one count was recorded for this clone. V usage is TRBV11-2 and J usage is TRBJ1-1; D possibly corresponds to TRBD1 (6 bases). The germline V gene has CDR1 SGHAT and CDR2 FQNNGV. The CDR3 is 16 amino acids. Deletions cut 5 bases from V and 4 bases from J, with 20 bases between. Here the CDR3 reads CASSPWDALQGTEAFF. CDR3 nucleotide sequence: TGTGCCAGCAGCCCCTGGGACGCTCTACAGGGCACTGAAGCTTTCTTT.

The J gene is TRBJ1-1, the V gene TRBV28; 12 bases map to TRBD1. J lost 9 bases, V lost 1 base, and 24 bases had no gene match. In germline, CDR1 is MDHEN, CDR2 SYDVKM. The CDR3 is 21 residues long. CDR3 in amino acids: CASSLSTGVWGTGGALVQAFF. CDR3 DNA sequence: TGTGCCAGCAGTTTATCAACTGGGGTGTGGGGGACAGGGGGCGCTTTGGTCCAAGCTTTCTTT. The complete variable domain, with remaining parts taken from reference TRBV28 and TRBJ1-1, reads DVKVTQSSRYLVKRTGEKVFLECVQDMDHENMFWYRQDPGLGLRLIYFSYDVKMKEKGDIPEGYSVSREKKERFSLILESASTNQTSMYLCASSLSTGVWGTGGALVQAFFGQGTRLTVV.

The chain is built from TRBV5-1 and TRBJ2-3, with a possible D match to TRBD2 (7 bases). The CDR3 sequence is 17 residues long. V was trimmed by 0 bases and J by 1 base, leaving 15 bases between them. Germline CDR1 and CDR2: SGHRS and YFSETQ. The CDR3 DNA sequence: TGCGCCAGCAGCTTGGTTAGGGGGGGCACGGGCACAGATACGCAGTATTTT. Its translation: CASSLVRGGTGTDTQYF.

The rearrangement uses TRBV11-2 and TRBJ2-5; 8 nucleotides align to TRBD2. The junction had 3 bases not matched to a gene; V was cut back by 5 bases and J by 1 base. The CDR3 totals 14 residues. Germline assignment: CDR1 SGHAT and CDR2 FQNNGV. The CDR3 region is CASSPTSGQETQYF. The CDR3 nucleotides are TGTGCCAGCAGCCCTACTAGCGGCCAAGAGACCCAGTACTTC.